Listed below are T cell receptor beta chains from one sample, sequenced in a study of Ad26.COV2.S vaccination and SARS-CoV-2 variants. Using immunoSEQ multiplex PCR, the repertoire was profiled, and TCRdb retains in-frame clones only, with some absent. The table includes about 330,000 clones, 90% detected once. Sample: peripheral blood, taken in a trial of Ad26.COV2.S vaccine versus placebo. Receptor source: a person aged 18-65 years who received the Ad26.COV2.S COVID-19 vaccine or a placebo. Each CDR3 is given with its conserved first and last residue. Fields, in order: V gene, J gene, CDR3 protein.

>TRBV30|TRBJ1-2
CAWRGADYGYTF
>TRBV12-3/TRBV12-4|TRBJ1-2
CASGIIEFDGYTF
>TRBV14|TRBJ1-2
CASSHRDYAGYGYTF
>TRBV4-2|TRBJ1-4
CASSQDSVDEKLFF
>TRBV9|TRBJ2-1
CASSPPGPYNEQFF
>TRBV7-9|TRBJ2-1
CATEGGSYNEQFF
>TRBV5-5|TRBJ2-3
CASSWTGTTPTDTQYF
>TRBV5-1|TRBJ2-2
CASSLGRGEAISGELFF
>TRBV5-6|TRBJ1-1
CASSYRTGYGTEAFF
>TRBV11-2|TRBJ1-1
CASSLVGSTEAFF
>TRBV24-1|TRBJ2-2
CATGTMNTGELFF
>TRBV9|TRBJ1-1
CASSVQGKNTEAFF
>TRBV5-1|TRBJ2-5
CASSHGQIQETQYF
>TRBV19|TRBJ2-1
CASSTGLAGVTEQFF
>TRBV3-1/TRBV3-2|TRBJ1-1
CASSPRAGTEAFF
>TRBV28|TRBJ1-4
CASRGPTGNEKLFF
>TRBV18|TRBJ2-5
CASSPLPSRGETQYF
>TRBV9|TRBJ2-5
CASSVSRGVREETQYF
>TRBV7-2|TRBJ1-1
CASSGQLMNTEAFF
>TRBV9|TRBJ1-2
CASSVGQASFYGYTF
>TRBV2|TRBJ2-7
CASTIHRVGLDEQYF
>TRBV6-1|TRBJ1-1
CASSLEFEAFF
>TRBV4-3|TRBJ2-1
CASSQDFGTLDEQFF